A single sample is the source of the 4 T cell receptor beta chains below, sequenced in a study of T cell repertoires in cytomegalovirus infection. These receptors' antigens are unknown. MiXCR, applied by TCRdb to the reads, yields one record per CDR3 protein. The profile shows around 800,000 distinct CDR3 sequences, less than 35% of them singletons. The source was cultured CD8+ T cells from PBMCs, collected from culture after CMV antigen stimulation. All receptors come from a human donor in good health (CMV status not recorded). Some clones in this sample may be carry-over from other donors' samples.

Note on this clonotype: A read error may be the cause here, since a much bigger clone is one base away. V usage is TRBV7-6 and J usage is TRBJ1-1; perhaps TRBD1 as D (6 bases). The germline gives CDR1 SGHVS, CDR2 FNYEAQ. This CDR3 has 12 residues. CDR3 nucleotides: TGTGCCAGCAACTATAGGGACACTAAAGCTTTCTTT. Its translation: CASNYRDTKAFF.

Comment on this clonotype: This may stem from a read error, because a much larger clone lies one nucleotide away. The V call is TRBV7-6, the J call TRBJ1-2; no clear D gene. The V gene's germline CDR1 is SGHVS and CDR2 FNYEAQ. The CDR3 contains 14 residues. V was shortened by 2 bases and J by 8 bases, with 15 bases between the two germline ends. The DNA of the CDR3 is TGTGCCAGCAGCTTATTCCCTGGTATGGGAGGCTACACCTTC. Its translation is CASSLFPGMGGYTF.

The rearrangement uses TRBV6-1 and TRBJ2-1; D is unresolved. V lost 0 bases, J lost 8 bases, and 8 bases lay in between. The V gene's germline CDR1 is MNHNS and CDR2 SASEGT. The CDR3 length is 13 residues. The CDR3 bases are TGTGCCAGCAGTGAAGCTGGGGTGGATGAGCAGTTCTTC. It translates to CASSEAGVDEQFF.

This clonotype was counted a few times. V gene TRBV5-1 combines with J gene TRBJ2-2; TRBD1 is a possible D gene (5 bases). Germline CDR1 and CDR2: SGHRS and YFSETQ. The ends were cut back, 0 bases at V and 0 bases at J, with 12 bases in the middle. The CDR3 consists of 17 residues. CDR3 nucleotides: TGCGCCAGCAGCTTGGAGAACAGGCCCACGAACACCGGGGAGCTGTTTTTT. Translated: CASSLENRPTNTGELFF.